The 16 T cell receptor beta chains given below trace back to one sample, sequenced in a study of CD8+ T cells in alopecia areata. In each case, RNA was isolated and then reverse transcribed into cDNA as the sequencing template. TCRdb's table, derived via immunoSEQ multiplex PCR, lists solely in-frame clones and lacks some. Among roughly 110,000 clones listed, around 54% were seen once. Treatment noted: oral pan-JAK inhibitor, 5-10 mg twice daily. The input for sequencing was CD4+ T cells sorted from blood, taken at week 24, from a patient treated with tofacitinib. These receptors originate from a human donor with alopecia areata.

This clone was recorded a few times. This chain joins TRBV29-1 and TRBJ2-2, with 10 positions matching TRBD2. Germline-derived CDR1 and CDR2 are SQVTM and ANQGSEA. This CDR3 region has 14 residues. V shed 6 bases and J 5 bases; nucleotides not matched to a gene: 6. In nucleotides, the CDR3 is TGCAGCGTACTAGCGGGGAAGGGGACCGGGGAGCTGTTTTTT. Its protein product is CSVLAGKGTGELFF.

The sample holds one count of this clone. The chain carries TRBV5-6 and TRBJ1-3, with 7 bases fitting TRBD1. The CDR3 runs 17 residues. V shed 2 bases and J 0 bases; nucleotides not matched to a gene: 8. Looked up from germline, CDR1 is SGHDT and CDR2 is YYEEEE. As DNA, the CDR3 is TGTGCCAGCAGCTTTGCTCCGACAGGGAACTCTGGAAACACCATATATTTT. This translates into CASSFAPTGNSGNTIYF.

The rearrangement joins TRBV2 to TRBJ2-5; 13 nucleotides agree with TRBD2. V lost 4 bases and J lost 4; bases outside the gene matches: 3. CDR3 length: 15 amino acids. The germline V gene has CDR1 SNHLY and CDR2 FYNNEI. The CDR3: CASSGLAGGGETQYF. The CDR3 DNA sequence: TGTGCCAGCAGTGGACTAGCGGGAGGCGGAGAGACCCAGTACTTC.

The V gene is TRBV2, the J gene TRBJ2-5; weak D call: TRBD2 (6 bases). CDR3 length equals 13 residues. V lost 6 bases to trimming and J lost 5 bases, with 13 bases between them. Germline V CDR1 and CDR2: SNHLY, FYNNEI. This CDR3 is CASRGLYRETQYF. The CDR3 DNA follows: TGTGCCAGCAGGGGACTTTATCGGGAGACCCAGTACTTC.

A note on this clone: The same CDR3 can be traced to other DNA sequences in this sample. The V and J genes are TRBV30 and TRBJ1-1; D gene unclear. The CDR3 totals 11 residues. Trimming stripped 5 bases from V and 2 bases from J, with 6 bases between. Germline V gene sequence: CDR1 GTSNPN, CDR2 SVGIG (reference sequence). The CDR3: CAWSLNTEAFF. The CDR3 DNA sequence: TGTGCCTGGTCCCTAAACACTGAAGCTTTCTTT.

The genes are TRBV29-1 and TRBJ1-2; TRBD1 might be the D (6 bases). In germline, CDR1 is SQVTM, CDR2 ANQGSEA. V shed 4 bases and J shed 8 bases, with 20 bases lying between them. This CDR3 is built from 14 residues. The CDR3 DNA follows: TGCAGCGTTGCAGACTATTACAGGGCGGCCGGCTACACCTTC. Translating gives CSVADYYRAAGYTF.

The J gene is TRBJ2-4, the V gene TRBV7-2, with 8 bases aligning to TRBD2. This CDR3 has 17 residues. V lost 5 bases, J lost 9 bases, and 18 bases stayed unmatched. From germline, CDR1 is SGHTA and CDR2 FQGNSA. The CDR3 DNA is TGTGCCAGCAGCGCCGGGGGACTAGTAGTGGGTATGGGCATTCAGTACTTC. Residues: CASSAGGLVVGMGIQYF.

The chain's CDR3 is CAISAGQGGTEAFF. The CDR3 DNA reads TGTGCCATCAGTGCAGGACAGGGCGGCACTGAAGCTTTCTTT. The genes are TRBV10-3 and TRBJ1-1, with TRBD1 matching over 8 bases. The CDR3 loop spans 14 amino acids. Germline V CDR1 and CDR2: ENHRY, SYGVKD. The junction had 5 bases not matched to a gene; V was cut back by 4 bases and J by 4 bases.

The chain joins TRBV5-1 to TRBJ1-1, with a possible D match to TRBD1 (5 bases). V was trimmed by 0 bases and J by 5 bases, leaving 17 bases between them. The CDR3 length is 16 residues. Germline lookup yields CDR1 SGHRS and CDR2 YFSETQ. This chain's CDR3 is CASSLAGGAQRTEAFF. In DNA, the CDR3 is TGCGCCAGCAGCTTGGCCGGAGGGGCACAGAGGACTGAAGCTTTCTTT.

CDR3 bases: TGTGCCAGCAGTACCGGGACAGGGAGCAATCAGCCCCAGCATTTT. It translates to CASSTGTGSNQPQHF. The rearrangement uses TRBV2 and TRBJ1-5; 9 nucleotides align to TRBD1. V gave up 5 bases and J gave up 1 base; unmatched junction bases: 3. The CDR3 loop spans 15 amino acids. The germline V gene has CDR1 SNHLY and CDR2 FYNNEI.

The chain uses TRBV4-2 and TRBJ1-4, with D uncertain. The CDR3 spans 15 residues. Trimming stripped 2 bases from V and 1 base from J, with 8 bases between. The germline V gene encodes CDR1 LGHNA and CDR2 YNFKEQ. The CDR3 DNA reads TGTGCCAGCAGCCAATTTAAAGGAACTAATGAAAAACTGTTTTTT. This codes for CASSQFKGTNEKLFF.

The V and J genes are TRBV5-1 and TRBJ1-1, with D possibly matching TRBD1 (5 bases). Germline-derived CDR1 and CDR2 are SGHRS and YFSETQ. The germline V and J ends were trimmed by 2 bases and 3 bases, with 17 bases remaining between them. This CDR3 region has 16 residues. The CDR3 protein is CASSFGTMGVHTEAFF. The CDR3, as DNA: TGCGCCAGCAGCTTTGGTACTATGGGGGTTCACACTGAAGCTTTCTTT.

This clone was detected only a few times. The chain is built from TRBV18 and TRBJ2-1, with a possible D match to TRBD1 (5 bases). V lost 8 bases and J lost 1, with 9 bases in between. The CDR3 contains 13 residues. Germline assignment: CDR1 KGHSH and CDR2 LQKENI. The CDR3 here is CASVAGSYNEQFF. The CDR3, as DNA: TGTGCCAGCGTTGCAGGGTCCTACAATGAGCAGTTCTTC.

This clone was found a few times. The chain links TRBV4-1 to TRBJ1-4; 7 bases match TRBD1. V shed 4 bases and J 3 bases; nucleotides not matched to a gene: 5. The V gene's germline CDR1 is MGHRA and CDR2 YSYEKL. The CDR3 is made up of 15 amino acids. In nucleotides, the CDR3 is TGCGCCAGCAGCCGTAACGGACAGGCTAATGAAAAACTGTTTTTT. This sequence encodes CASSRNGQANEKLFF.

The chain carries TRBV29-1 and TRBJ2-7; D call uncertain. This CDR3 comprises 12 residues. Germline V gives CDR1 SQVTM, CDR2 ANQGSEA. Trimming left V 5 bases short and J 1 base short, with 9 bases between. CDR3 sequence: CSVRPGSYEQYF. In nucleotides, the CDR3 is TGCAGCGTTAGGCCAGGTTCCTACGAGCAGTACTTC.

There are a few counts of this clone. The chain couples TRBV19 to TRBJ2-2; 7 bases are a match to TRBD2. CDR1 and CDR2 from the germline V gene are LNHDA and SQIVND (reference sequence). The CDR3 length is 16 residues. Trimming at V came to 5 bases and at J to 4 bases, leaving 10 bases not matched to a gene. The CDR3 DNA follows: TGTGCCAGTAGTTCTCCCCTAGCGGCTTCCACCGGGGAGCTGTTTTTT. This encodes CASSSPLAASTGELFF. Full variable domain (outside the CDR3, taken from reference TRBV19 and TRBJ2-2): DGGITQSPKYLFRKEGQNVTLSCEQNLNHDAMYWYRQDPGQGLRLIYYSQIVNDFQKGDIAEGYSVSREKKESFPLTVTSAQKNPTAFYLCASSSPLAASTGELFFGEGSRLTVL.